This T cell receptor beta chain was profiled in a study of beta chain features in type 1 diabetes. In the study overall: Age, gender and cell yields were similar between patients and healthy donors.

Findings and caveats of the study: The study found moderately but significantly shorter TCRB CDR3s in all four CD4+ subsets of Type 1 diabetes patients. In comparison with healthy donors, patients had naive, central memory and Treg TCRB repertoires that appeared more similar. For cells with high TCR expression, cDNA sequencing could yield over-representation.

Every bit of the isolated RNA underwent reverse transcription, so sequencing read expressed TCRB transcripts. Average reads for naive, central memory and regulatory T cell samples were several million. Using immunoSEQ multiplex PCR, the repertoire was profiled, and TCRdb retains in-frame clones only, with some absent. The sample lists roughly 280,000 clones, about 23% occurring once. Points on this clone: As yet, its antigen is unknown.

In germline, CDR1 is MGHRA, CDR2 YSYEKL. This CDR3 is 16 amino acids long. Trimming shortened V by 8 bases and J by 0 bases, and 16 bases separated the two germline ends. This receptor was obtained from a woman aged 25 to 39 with type 1 diabetes. Input material: naive CD4+ T cells from blood. This sequence joins TRBV4-1 and TRBJ2-2; D might be TRBD2 (6 bases). Here the CDR3 DNA reads TGCGCCAGCTCTAAGCGGGTAACCGCGAACACCGGGGAGCTGTTTTTT. Translated, it gives CASSKRVTANTGELFF.